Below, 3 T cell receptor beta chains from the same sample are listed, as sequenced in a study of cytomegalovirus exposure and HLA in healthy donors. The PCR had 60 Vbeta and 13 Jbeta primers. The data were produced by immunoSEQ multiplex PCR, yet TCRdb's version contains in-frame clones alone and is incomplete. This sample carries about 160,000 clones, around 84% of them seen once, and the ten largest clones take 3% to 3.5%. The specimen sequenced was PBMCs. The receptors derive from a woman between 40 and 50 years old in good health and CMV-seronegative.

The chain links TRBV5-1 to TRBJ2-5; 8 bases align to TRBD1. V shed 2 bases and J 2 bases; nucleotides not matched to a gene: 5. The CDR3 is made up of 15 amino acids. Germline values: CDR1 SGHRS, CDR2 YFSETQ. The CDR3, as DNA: TGCGCCAGCAGCTTCCCTCGGGACAGGCAAGAGACCCAGTACTTC. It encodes CASSFPRDRQETQYF.

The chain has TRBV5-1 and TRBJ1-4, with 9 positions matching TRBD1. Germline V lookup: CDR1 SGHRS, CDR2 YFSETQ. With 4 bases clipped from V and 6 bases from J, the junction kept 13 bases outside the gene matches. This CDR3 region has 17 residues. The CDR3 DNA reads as TGCGCCAGCAGCCCTACTACCACAGGGGGCGGTGATGAAAAACTGTTTTTT. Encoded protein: CASSPTTTGGGDEKLFF.

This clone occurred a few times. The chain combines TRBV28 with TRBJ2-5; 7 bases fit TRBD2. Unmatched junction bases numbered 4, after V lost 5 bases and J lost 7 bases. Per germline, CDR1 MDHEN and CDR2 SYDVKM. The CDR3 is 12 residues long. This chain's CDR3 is CASSRLAGTQYF. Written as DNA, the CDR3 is TGTGCCAGCAGTAGACTAGCAGGGACCCAGTACTTC.